A single sample gave rise to the 25 T cell receptor beta chains below, sequenced in a study of T-cell reconstitution after alpha-beta-depleted transplantation in children. Preparation of the TCRbeta library used unique molecular identifiers. TCRdb re-called the PCR reads with MiXCR, one entry per CDR3 protein. The sample holds about 600,000 distinct CDR3 sequences; under 30% are singletons and the top ten take 14%. Sample: PBMCs, mostly from graft donor cells, taken 360 days after TCRalphabeta/CD19-depleted stem cell transplant. Receptor source: a boy under three years old who had a stem cell transplant for acute myeloid leukemia, so the T cells may come from the graft donor.

The V and J genes are TRBV20-1 and TRBJ2-5; TRBD2 matches at 8 bases. The CDR3 is made up of 18 amino acids. Germline CDR1 is DFQATT and CDR2 is SNEGSKA (reference sequence). Trimming cost V 0 bases and J 2 bases; bases outside gene matches: 14. The CDR3 nucleotides read TGCAGTGCTAGAGATCGGGGAGGAGGCGGGGGGTCGCAAGAGACCCAGTACTTC. It encodes CSARDRGGGGGSQETQYF.

The chain combines TRBV6-1 with TRBJ2-2; D perhaps matches TRBD1 (5 bases). Germline CDR1 is MNHNS and CDR2 is SASEGT. V dropped 6 bases and J dropped 1 base, with 12 bases sitting between them. The CDR3 sequence is 15 residues long. The CDR3 is CASRPNQGNTGELFF. The CDR3 DNA follows: TGTGCCAGCAGGCCCAATCAGGGGAACACCGGGGAGCTGTTTTTT.

The gene calls are TRBV4-1 and TRBJ2-1; tentative D call: TRBD2 (6 bases). The V end lost 0 bases, the J end lost 9 bases, and 18 bases lay between the germline ends. The CDR3 is 16 residues long. The V gene's germline CDR1 is MGHRA and CDR2 YSYEKL. CDR3 bases: TGCGCCAGCAGCCAAGAGGCGGGGAGTTGGGCAGGTGAGCAGTTCTTC. It yields the protein CASSQEAGSWAGEQFF.

There are a few counts of this clonotype. The chain uses TRBV6-5 and TRBJ2-1; the D is unclear. Germline CDR1 is MNHEY and CDR2 is SVGAGI. The length of the CDR3 is 14 residues. Trimming cost V 0 bases and J 7 bases, with 10 bases left between them. The CDR3 reads CASSYSTAENEQFF. The CDR3 DNA reads TGTGCCAGCAGTTACTCGACGGCGGAAAATGAGCAGTTCTTC.

This clonotype occurred once. This chain uses TRBV20-1 with TRBJ2-5; TRBD1 matches 7 bases. Losses at the gene ends were 6 bases for V and 5 bases for J; bases not matched to a gene: 15. The CDR3 totals 15 residues. Germline CDR1 DFQATT, CDR2 SNEGSKA (reference sequence). This chain's CDR3 is CSARAAQGFGETQYF. In nucleotides, the CDR3 is TGCAGTGCCCGGGCCGCACAGGGGTTCGGGGAGACCCAGTACTTC.

V usage is TRBV5-1 and J usage is TRBJ2-4; D may be TRBD1 (5 bases). CDR1 is SGHRS, CDR2 YFSETQ, per germline. This CDR3 has 14 amino acids. The V and J ends lost 0 bases and 6 bases respectively, with 10 bases between them. Here the CDR3 reads CASSLVDTSNIQYF. The CDR3 DNA sequence: TGCGCCAGCAGCTTGGTGGACACCTCAAACATTCAGTACTTC.

On this clonotype itself: Compared with germline, one end of the junction differs, possibly owing to a read error. This sequence joins TRBV28 and TRBJ2-1; possibly TRBD1 or TRBD2 for D (5 bases each). In germline, CDR1 is MDHEN, CDR2 SYDVKM. The CDR3 has 13 residues. The CDR3 DNA sequence: TGTGCCAGCAACCACCGGGACCACAAGGAGCAGTTCTTC. It yields the protein CASNHRDHKEQFF.

This clonotype was seen many times. V gene TRBV11-2 combines with J gene TRBJ2-6; D possibly corresponds to TRBD1 (5 bases). The length of the CDR3 is 17 residues. Per the germline V gene, CDR1 is SGHAT and CDR2 is FQNNGV. V lost 1 base to trimming and J lost 1 base, with 11 bases between them. The CDR3 nucleotides are TGTGCCAGCAGCTTAGTACCAGGGCATTCTGGGGCCAACGTCCTGACTTTC. It is translated as CASSLVPGHSGANVLTF.

The rearrangement links TRBV20-1 to TRBJ2-1, with unresolved D. The CDR3 is made up of 15 amino acids. V shed 0 bases and J shed 8 bases, with 17 bases lying between them. Per the germline V gene, CDR1 is DFQATT and CDR2 is SNEGSKA (reference sequence). The CDR3 sequence: CSARDLVRAGYEQFF. The CDR3, as DNA: TGCAGTGCTAGAGATTTGGTCAGAGCCGGCTATGAGCAGTTCTTC.

This clonotype was observed a few times. J is TRBJ2-1 and V is TRBV12-3 or TRBV12-4; 12 bases map to TRBD2. CDR3 size: 18 residues. J lost 2 bases, V lost 6 bases, and 11 bases had no gene match. CDR3 DNA sequence: TGTGCCAGCAGCAGGGCCGGGACTAGCGGGTATACCTACAATGAGCAGTTCTTC. Residues: CASSRAGTSGYTYNEQFF.

The chain combines TRBV12-3 or TRBV12-4 with TRBJ2-7; 13 bases line up with TRBD2. The CDR3 length is 18 residues. V lost 2 bases and J lost 3; bases outside the gene matches: 10. CDR3 loop: CASSLTSGGAPERYEQYF. In nucleotides, the CDR3 is TGTGCCAGCAGTTTAACTAGCGGGGGGGCACCTGAACGCTACGAGCAGTACTTC.

The rearrangement joins TRBV4-1 to TRBJ2-7, with D possibly TRBD1 on 6 matching bases. CDR1 MGHRA and CDR2 YSYEKL come from the germline V gene. The CDR3 sequence is 15 residues long. The V and J ends lost 0 bases and 3 bases respectively, with 12 bases between them. For the CDR3, the DNA is TGCGCCAGCAGCCAAGACAGGGGTCCCATCTACGAGCAGTACGTC. It codes for CASSQDRGPIYEQYV.

The chain recombines TRBV9 with TRBJ1-1; D is unresolved. V was shortened by 0 bases and J by 5 bases, with 14 bases between the two germline ends. Germline loops: CDR1 SGDLS, CDR2 YYNGEE. CDR3 length: 15 residues. This CDR3 is CASSVGSGDATEAFF. The CDR3 DNA reads as TGTGCCAGCAGCGTAGGGTCAGGTGACGCGACTGAAGCTTTCTTT.

CDR3 loop: CSVAPGDRGADTQYF. In DNA, the CDR3 is TGCAGCGTTGCGCCGGGGGACAGGGGTGCAGATACGCAGTATTTT. This chain joins TRBV29-1 and TRBJ2-3, with 10 bases that match TRBD1. The CDR3 loop spans 15 amino acids. Trimming cost V 4 bases and J 4 bases; bases outside gene matches: 8. Germline V CDR1 and CDR2: SQVTM, ANQGSEA.

The V and J genes are TRBV6-2 or TRBV6-3 and TRBJ2-2; no firm D call. Trimming removed 2 bases at V and 7 bases at J, with 14 bases between. Germline CDR1 and CDR2: MNHEY and SVGEGT. The CDR3 is 15 residues long. The CDR3 loop is CASSYPPLGDGELFF. CDR3 bases: TGTGCCAGCAGTTACCCTCCGCTTGGTGACGGGGAGCTGTTTTTT.

The chain couples TRBV6-5 to TRBJ1-5, with D possibly being TRBD1 (6 bases). Trimming removed 0 bases from V and 5 bases from J, with 11 bases in between. The germline CDR1 and CDR2 sequences are MNHEY and SVGAGI. The CDR3 consists of 15 residues. The CDR3 nucleotides read TGTGCCAGCAGTTACTCCGGAGACAGGTATCAGCCCCAGCATTTT. Translation gives CASSYSGDRYQPQHF.

This clonotype was recorded a few times. The chain joins TRBV11-1 to TRBJ2-2; the match to TRBD1 covers 7 bases. The germline gives CDR1 SGHAT, CDR2 FQDESV (reference sequence). This CDR3 region has 16 residues. Germline trimming cut 6 bases from V and 1 base from J; bases unmatched to any gene: 8. CDR3 loop: CASRFADRVNTGELFF. The CDR3 bases are TGTGCCAGCAGATTTGCCGACAGGGTGAACACCGGGGAGCTGTTTTTT. Based on the CDR3 plus reference TRBV11-1 and TRBJ2-2, the full variable domain is EAEVAQSPRYKITEKSQAVAFWCDPISGHATLYWYRQILGQGPELLVQFQDESVVDDSQLPKDRFSAERLKGVDSTLKIQPAELGDSAMYLCASRFADRVNTGELFFGEGSRLTVL.

This clonotype was seen more than once but under ten times. The rearrangement joins TRBV6-5 to TRBJ2-3; TRBD2 matches at 11 bases. V shed 0 bases, J shed 2 bases, and the junction held 7 bases outside the gene matches. Germline assignment: CDR1 MNHEY and CDR2 SVGAGI. The CDR3 is 18 residues long. The CDR3 DNA sequence: TGTGCCAGCAGTTACTCCGGATTAGCGGGGGGGACCACAGATACGCAGTATTTT. It translates to CASSYSGLAGGTTDTQYF.

This clonotype has a count of ten or more. V usage is TRBV12-3 or TRBV12-4 and J usage is TRBJ1-1; unclear D gene. V lost 3 bases and J lost 5, with 10 bases in between. The CDR3 consists of 13 residues. CDR3 protein: CASSLLRETEAFF. As DNA, the CDR3 is TGTGCCAGCAGTTTGTTGAGGGAAACTGAAGCTTTCTTT.

The sample holds a few counts of this clonotype. The chain combines TRBV20-1 with TRBJ2-5; no reliable D call. Germline V gene data show CDR1 as DFQATT and CDR2 as SNEGSKA (reference sequence). The CDR3 contains 12 residues. Trimming left V 4 bases short and J 5 bases short, with 11 bases between. The CDR3 protein is CSAISSVETQYF. DNA for the CDR3: TGCAGTGCTATTAGTTCAGTGGAGACCCAGTACTTC.

This chain links TRBV20-1 with TRBJ2-3, with 11 bases lining up with TRBD2. Per the germline V gene, CDR1 is DFQATT and CDR2 is SNEGSKA (reference sequence). The CDR3 is 20 amino acids. V shed 0 bases, J shed 0 bases, and the junction held 14 bases outside the gene matches. The CDR3 nucleotides are TGCAGTGCTAGAGATCTCGTAGCGGGGGGGCCCTTAATAAGCACAGATACGCAGTATTTT. Amino acids: CSARDLVAGGPLISTDTQYF.

This clonotype was counted once. The chain recombines TRBV21-1 with TRBJ2-1; the table assigns TRBD2, which was not confirmed against the DNA. TRBV21-1 is assigned pseudogene status. The CDR3 runs to 13 residues. The CDR3 nucleotides are TGTGCCAGCCCGCGGGTGCCCTACAATGAGCAGTTCTTC. Its protein product is CASPRVPYNEQFF.

The V and J genes are TRBV15 and TRBJ2-1; D ambiguous. The CDR3 spans 13 residues. Looked up from germline, CDR1 is LNHNV and CDR2 is YYDKDF (reference sequence). V lost 6 bases to trimming and J lost 0 bases, with 6 bases between them. The DNA of the CDR3 is TGTGCCACCAGAAGGAGCTCCTACAATGAGCAGTTCTTC. Its translation is CATRRSSYNEQFF. Variable domain in full (rest from reference TRBV15 and TRBJ2-1): DAMVIQNPRYQVTQFGKPVTLSCSQTLNHNVMYWYQQKSSQAPKLLFHYYDKDFNNEADTPDNFQSRRPNTSFCFLDIRSPGLGDTAMYLCATRRSSYNEQFFGPGTRLTVL.

The sample holds many counts of this clonotype. The chain uses TRBV20-1 and TRBJ2-3; D is perhaps TRBD1 (5 bases). Germline V gene sequence: CDR1 DFQATT, CDR2 SNEGSKA (reference sequence). The CDR3 consists of 14 residues. Trimming pared 4 bases from V and 5 bases from J, leaving 16 bases between. In DNA, the CDR3 is TGCAGTGCTACAAAGACAGTAAAGGGAGATACGCAGTATTTT. This translates into CSATKTVKGDTQYF.

This sequence joins TRBV9 and TRBJ2-3; D not resolved. Germline V gene lookup returns CDR1 SGDLS and CDR2 YYNGEE. The CDR3 is 14 residues long. V lost 6 bases and J lost 5, with 16 bases in between. CDR3 loop: CASNPLSGGDTQYF. The DNA of the CDR3 is TGTGCCAGCAACCCGTTATCGGGCGGAGATACGCAGTATTTT.